The present T cell receptor beta chain was sequenced within a study of blood T cells in healthy people across ages. Study results and limitations: Diversity of TCR beta per million T cells declined in a roughly linear way with age.

V was clipped by 6 bases and J by 13 bases, with 9 bases between them. The CDR3 is 9 residues long. This clonotype was recorded a few times. Antigen unknown. With a J-beta primer mix and a sample-barcoded 5' primer, a second PCR ran 7 to 11 cycles. TCRdb reprocessed the 5' RACE reads via MiXCR and lists one record per CDR3 protein. The data contain fewer than 650,000 distinct CDR3 sequences, about 26% of them seen just once; the ten biggest clones take up about 3.3%. These data were also reused for a study on T cells of mothers and their children.

The V call is TRBV12-3 or TRBV12-4, the J call TRBJ1-2; D unresolved. The sample was blood. The receptor was isolated from a boy between 2 and 10 years old in good health. The CDR3 DNA is TGTGCCAGCAGCGCCGGCGGCACCTTC. Protein product: CASSAGGTF.